The clone carrying this T cell receptor (beta chain) was detected once. Primers: 60 Vbeta forward and 13 Jbeta reverse. The table came from immunoSEQ multiplex PCR; TCRdb's copy has only in-frame clones and leaves some out. This sample yields approximately 150,000 clones, of which over 60% are seen a single time; less than 15% belongs to the top ten. The source of the sample is a study of cytomegalovirus exposure and HLA in healthy donors. V lost 2 bases and J 5 bases, leaving 15 bases between the germline ends. The CDR3 covers 15 residues. CDR1 MDHEN and CDR2 SYDVKM come from the germline V gene. This rearrangement joins TRBV28 to TRBJ1-1, with TRBD1 as a possible D gene (5 bases). Sequencing used PBMCs. The TCR originated in a man aged 35 to 55 in good health and CMV-seropositive. The CDR3 is CASSLLQGIGTEAFF. CDR3 DNA: TGTGCCAGCAGTTTACTCCAGGGAATTGGAACTGAAGCTTTCTTT.